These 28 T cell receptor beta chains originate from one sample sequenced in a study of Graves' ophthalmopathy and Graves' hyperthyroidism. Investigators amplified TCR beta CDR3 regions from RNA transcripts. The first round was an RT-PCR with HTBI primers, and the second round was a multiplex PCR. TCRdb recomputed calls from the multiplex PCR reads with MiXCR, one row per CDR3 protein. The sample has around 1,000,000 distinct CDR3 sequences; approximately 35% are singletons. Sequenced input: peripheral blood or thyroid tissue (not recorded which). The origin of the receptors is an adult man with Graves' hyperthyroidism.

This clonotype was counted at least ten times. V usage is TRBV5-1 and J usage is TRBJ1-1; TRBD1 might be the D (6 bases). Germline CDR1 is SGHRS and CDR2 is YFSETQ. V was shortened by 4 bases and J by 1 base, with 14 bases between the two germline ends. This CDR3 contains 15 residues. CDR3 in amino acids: CASSLGNRANTEAFF. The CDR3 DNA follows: TGCGCCAGCAGCCTAGGGAACAGGGCGAACACTGAAGCTTTCTTT.

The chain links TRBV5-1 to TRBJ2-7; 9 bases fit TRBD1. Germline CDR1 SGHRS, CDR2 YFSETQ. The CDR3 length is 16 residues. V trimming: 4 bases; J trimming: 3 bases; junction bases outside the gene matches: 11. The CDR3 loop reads CASSREPGQGVYEQYF. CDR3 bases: TGCGCCAGCAGCCGAGAACCGGGACAGGGTGTCTACGAGCAGTACTTC.

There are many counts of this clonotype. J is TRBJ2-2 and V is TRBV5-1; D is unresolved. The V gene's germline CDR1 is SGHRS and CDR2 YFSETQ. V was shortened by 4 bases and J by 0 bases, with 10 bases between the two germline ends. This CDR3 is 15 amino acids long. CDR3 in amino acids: CASSPRLTNTGELFF. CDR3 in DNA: TGCGCCAGCAGCCCGCGTCTGACGAACACCGGGGAGCTGTTTTTT.

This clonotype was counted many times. The CDR3 protein is CSVEAQNTEAFF. CDR3 bases: TGCAGCGTTGAAGCACAGAACACTGAAGCTTTCTTT. The chain couples TRBV29-1 to TRBJ1-1, with unresolved D. CDR1 SQVTM and CDR2 ANQGSEA come from the germline V gene. The V end was cut by 1 base, the J end by 1 base, with 4 bases between. CDR3 size: 12 residues.

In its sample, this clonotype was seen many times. The DNA of the CDR3 is TGTGCCAGTAGTATTGCCCAGTCCGCGAACACTGAAGCTTTCTTT. Its protein product is CASSIAQSANTEAFF. The chain employs TRBV19 and TRBJ1-1; D unresolved. Germline loops: CDR1 LNHDA, CDR2 SQIVND (reference sequence). The V end lost 3 bases, the J end lost 1 base, and 12 bases lay between the germline ends. This CDR3 spans 15 amino acids.

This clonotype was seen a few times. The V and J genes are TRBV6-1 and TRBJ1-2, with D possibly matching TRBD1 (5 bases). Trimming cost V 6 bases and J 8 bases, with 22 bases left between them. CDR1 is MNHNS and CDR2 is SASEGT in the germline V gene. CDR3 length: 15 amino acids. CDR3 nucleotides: TGTGCCAGCAGGGTACAGGAAGCGTCGTCGTCGGGCTACACCTTC. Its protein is CASRVQEASSSGYTF.

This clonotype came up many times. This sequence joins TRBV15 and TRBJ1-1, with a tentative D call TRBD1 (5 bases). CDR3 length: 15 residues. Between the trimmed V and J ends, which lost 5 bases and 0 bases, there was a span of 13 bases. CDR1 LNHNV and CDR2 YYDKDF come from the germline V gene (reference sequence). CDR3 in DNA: TGTGCCACCAGCCCCAACAGGCTTATGAACACTGAAGCTTTCTTT. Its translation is CATSPNRLMNTEAFF.

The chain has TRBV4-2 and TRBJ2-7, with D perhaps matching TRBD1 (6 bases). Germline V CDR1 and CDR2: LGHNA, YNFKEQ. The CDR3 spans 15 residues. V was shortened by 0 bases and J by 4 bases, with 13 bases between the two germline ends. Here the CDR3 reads CASSQDSGAQYEQYF. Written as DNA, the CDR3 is TGTGCCAGCAGCCAAGATTCAGGGGCACAATACGAGCAGTACTTC.

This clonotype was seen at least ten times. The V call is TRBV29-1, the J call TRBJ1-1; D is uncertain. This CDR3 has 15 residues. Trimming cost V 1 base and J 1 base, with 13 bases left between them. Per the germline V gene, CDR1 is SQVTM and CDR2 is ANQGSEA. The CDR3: CSVEGLLKGNTEAFF. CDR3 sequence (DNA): TGCAGCGTTGAAGGGCTCCTGAAGGGGAACACTGAAGCTTTCTTT.

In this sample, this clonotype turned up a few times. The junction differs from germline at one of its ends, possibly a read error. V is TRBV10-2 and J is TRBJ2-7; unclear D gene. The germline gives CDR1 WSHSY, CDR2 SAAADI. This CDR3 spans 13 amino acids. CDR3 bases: TGTGCCAGCAGTGATAACCGGTTTTACGAGCAGTACTTC. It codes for CASSDNRFYEQYF.

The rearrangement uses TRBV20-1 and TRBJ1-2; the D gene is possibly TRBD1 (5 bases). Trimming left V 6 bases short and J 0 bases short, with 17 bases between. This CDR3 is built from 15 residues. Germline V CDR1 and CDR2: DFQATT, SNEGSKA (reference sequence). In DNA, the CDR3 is TGCAGTGCCCCCAAGCCGGGGCTGGCTAACTATGGCTACACCTTC. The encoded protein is CSAPKPGLANYGYTF.

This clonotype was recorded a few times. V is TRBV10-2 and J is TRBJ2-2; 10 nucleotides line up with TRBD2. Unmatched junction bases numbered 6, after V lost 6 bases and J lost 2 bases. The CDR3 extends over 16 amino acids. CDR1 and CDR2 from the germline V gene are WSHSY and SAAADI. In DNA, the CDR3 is TGCGCCAGCAGCCAAGGACTAGCGGAAAACACCGGGGAGCTGTTTTTT. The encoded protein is CASSQGLAENTGELFF.

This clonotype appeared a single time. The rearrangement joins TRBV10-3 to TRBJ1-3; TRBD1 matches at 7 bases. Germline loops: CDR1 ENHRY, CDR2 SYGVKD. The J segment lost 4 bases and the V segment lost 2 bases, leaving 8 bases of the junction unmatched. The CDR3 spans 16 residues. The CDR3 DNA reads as TGTGCCATCAGTGAGGGGCAGGGGGTGACAGGAAACACCATATATTTT. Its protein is CAISEGQGVTGNTIYF.

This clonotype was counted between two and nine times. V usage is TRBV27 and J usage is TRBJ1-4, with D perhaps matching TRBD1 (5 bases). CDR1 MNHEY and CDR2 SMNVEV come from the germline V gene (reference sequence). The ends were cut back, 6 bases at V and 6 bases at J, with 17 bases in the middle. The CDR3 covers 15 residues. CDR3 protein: CASSLQWGGDEKLFF. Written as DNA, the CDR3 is TGTGCCAGCAGCCTCCAATGGGGCGGGGATGAAAAACTGTTTTTT.

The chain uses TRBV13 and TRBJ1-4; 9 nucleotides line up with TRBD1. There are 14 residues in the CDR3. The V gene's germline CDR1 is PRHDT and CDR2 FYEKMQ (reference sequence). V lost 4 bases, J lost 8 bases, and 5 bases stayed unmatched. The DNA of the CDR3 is TGTGCCAGCAGCTCGGGACAGGGTTGCGAAAAACTGTTTTTT. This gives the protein CASSSGQGCEKLFF.

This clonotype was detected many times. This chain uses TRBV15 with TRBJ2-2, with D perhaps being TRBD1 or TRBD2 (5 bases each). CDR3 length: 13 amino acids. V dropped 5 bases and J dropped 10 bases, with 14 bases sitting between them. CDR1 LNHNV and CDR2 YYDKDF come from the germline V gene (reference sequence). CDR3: CATSGGPLEELFF. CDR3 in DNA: TGTGCCACCAGCGGGGGACCACTTGAGGAGCTGTTTTTT.

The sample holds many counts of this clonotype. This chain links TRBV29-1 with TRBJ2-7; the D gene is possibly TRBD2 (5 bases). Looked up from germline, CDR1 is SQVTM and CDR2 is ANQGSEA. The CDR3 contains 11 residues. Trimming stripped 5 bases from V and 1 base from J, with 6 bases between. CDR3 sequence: CSVRGSYEQYF. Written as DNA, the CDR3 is TGCAGCGTTCGGGGTTCCTACGAGCAGTACTTC.

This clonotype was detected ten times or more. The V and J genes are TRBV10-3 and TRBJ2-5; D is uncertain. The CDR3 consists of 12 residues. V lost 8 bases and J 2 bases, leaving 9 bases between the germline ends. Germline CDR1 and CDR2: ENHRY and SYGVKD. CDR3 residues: CAIGHNQETQYF. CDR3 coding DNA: TGTGCCATCGGTCACAATCAAGAGACCCAGTACTTC.

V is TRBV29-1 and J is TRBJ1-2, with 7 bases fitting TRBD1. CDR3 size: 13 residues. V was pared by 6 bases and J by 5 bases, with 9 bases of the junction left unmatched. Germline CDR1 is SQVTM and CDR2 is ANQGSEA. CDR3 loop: CSVAGTAEYGYTF. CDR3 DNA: TGCAGCGTGGCAGGGACAGCGGAATATGGCTACACCTTC.

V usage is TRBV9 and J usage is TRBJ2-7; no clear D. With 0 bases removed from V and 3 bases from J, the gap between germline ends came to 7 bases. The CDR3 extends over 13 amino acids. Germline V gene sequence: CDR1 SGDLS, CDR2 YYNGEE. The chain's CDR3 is CASSVDVSYEQYF. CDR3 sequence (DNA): TGTGCCAGCAGCGTAGACGTCAGCTACGAGCAGTACTTC.

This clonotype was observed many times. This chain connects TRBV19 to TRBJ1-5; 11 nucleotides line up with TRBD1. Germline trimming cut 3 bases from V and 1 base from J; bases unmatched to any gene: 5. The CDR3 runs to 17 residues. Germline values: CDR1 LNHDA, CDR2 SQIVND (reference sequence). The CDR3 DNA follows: TGTGCCAGTAGTATCTGGACAGGGGGCTTAAGCAATCAGCCCCAGCATTTT. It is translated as CASSIWTGGLSNQPQHF.

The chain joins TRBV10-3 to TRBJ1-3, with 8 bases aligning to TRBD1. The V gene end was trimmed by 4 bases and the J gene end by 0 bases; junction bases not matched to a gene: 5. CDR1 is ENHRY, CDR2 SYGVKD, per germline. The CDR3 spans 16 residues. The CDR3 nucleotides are TGTGCCATCAGTGTGTCAGGGGGCCACTCTGGAAACACCATATATTTT. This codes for CAISVSGGHSGNTIYF.

As DNA, the CDR3 is TGTGCCAGCAGCCAAGATTTCTGGACGGATTATAATTCACCCCTCCACTTT. It yields the protein CASSQDFWTDYNSPLHF. J is TRBJ1-6 and V is TRBV3-1, with D uncertain. Per the germline V gene, CDR1 is LGHDT and CDR2 is YNNKEL (reference sequence). The germline V and J ends were trimmed by 0 bases and 4 bases, with 13 bases remaining between them. The CDR3 has 17 amino acids.

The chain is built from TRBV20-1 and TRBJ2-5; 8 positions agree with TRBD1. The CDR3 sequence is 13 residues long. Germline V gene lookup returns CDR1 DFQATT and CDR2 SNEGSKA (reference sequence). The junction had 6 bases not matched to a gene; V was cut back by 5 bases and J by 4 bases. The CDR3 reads CSAATGTGETQYF. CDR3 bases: TGCAGTGCTGCAACCGGGACAGGAGAGACCCAGTACTTC.

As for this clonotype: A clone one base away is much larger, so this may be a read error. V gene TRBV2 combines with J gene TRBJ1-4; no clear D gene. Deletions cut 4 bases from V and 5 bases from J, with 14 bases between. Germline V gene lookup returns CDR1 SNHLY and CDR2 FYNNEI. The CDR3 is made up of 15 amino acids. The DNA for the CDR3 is TGTGCCAGCAGTGGGTTCTCCAGCTCAAATGAAAAACTGTTTTTT. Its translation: CASSGFSSSNEKLFF.

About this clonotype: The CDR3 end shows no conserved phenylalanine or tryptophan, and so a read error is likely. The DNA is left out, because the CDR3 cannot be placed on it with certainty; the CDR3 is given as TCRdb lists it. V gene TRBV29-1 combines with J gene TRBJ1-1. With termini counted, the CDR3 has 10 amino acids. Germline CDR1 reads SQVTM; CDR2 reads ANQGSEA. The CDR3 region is CSVRADGANY.

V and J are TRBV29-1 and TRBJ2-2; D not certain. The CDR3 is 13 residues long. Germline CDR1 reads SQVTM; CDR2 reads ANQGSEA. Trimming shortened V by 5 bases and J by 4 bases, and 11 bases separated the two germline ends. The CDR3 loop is CSVLATLTGELFF. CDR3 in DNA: TGCAGCGTTCTGGCTACCCTCACCGGGGAGCTGTTTTTT.

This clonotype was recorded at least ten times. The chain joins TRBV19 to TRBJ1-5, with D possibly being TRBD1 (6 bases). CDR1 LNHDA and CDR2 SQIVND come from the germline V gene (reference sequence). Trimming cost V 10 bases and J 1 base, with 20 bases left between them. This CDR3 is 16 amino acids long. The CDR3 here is CATAGEIVRSNQPQHF. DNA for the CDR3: TGTGCCACTGCAGGGGAAATAGTCCGGAGCAATCAGCCCCAGCATTTT.